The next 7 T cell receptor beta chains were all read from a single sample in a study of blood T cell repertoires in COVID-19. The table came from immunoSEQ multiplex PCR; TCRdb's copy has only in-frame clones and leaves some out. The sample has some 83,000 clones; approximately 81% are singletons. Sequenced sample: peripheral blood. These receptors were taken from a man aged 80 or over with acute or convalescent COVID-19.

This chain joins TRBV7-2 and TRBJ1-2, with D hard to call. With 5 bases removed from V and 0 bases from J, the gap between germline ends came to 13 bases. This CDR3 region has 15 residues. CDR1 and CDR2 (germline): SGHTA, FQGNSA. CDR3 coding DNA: TGTGCCAGCAGCGACTTTTCAACCTCTAACTATGGCTACACCTTC. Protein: CASSDFSTSNYGYTF.

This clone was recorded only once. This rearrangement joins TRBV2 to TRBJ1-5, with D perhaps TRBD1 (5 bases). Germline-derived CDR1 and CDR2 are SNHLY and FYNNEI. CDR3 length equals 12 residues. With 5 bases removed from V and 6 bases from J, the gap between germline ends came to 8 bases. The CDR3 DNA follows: TGTGCCAGCAGTCAGGGCGGTCAGCCCCAGCATTTT. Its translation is CASSQGGQPQHF. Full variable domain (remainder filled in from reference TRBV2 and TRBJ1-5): EPEVTQTPSHQVTQMGQEVILRCVPISNHLYFYWYRQILGQKVEFLVSFYNNEISEKSEIFDDQFSVERPDGSNFTLKIRSTKLEDSAMYFCASSQGGQPQHFGDGTRLSIL.

CDR3 sequence (DNA): TGCGCCAGCAGCGGGACAGGGAGTGATGAAAAACTGTTTTTT. It codes for CASSGTGSDEKLFF. This chain uses TRBV5-1 with TRBJ1-4; TRBD1 matches at 9 bases. Germline trimming cut 4 bases from V and 6 bases from J; bases unmatched to any gene: 4. The CDR3 sequence is 14 residues long. Germline CDR1 and CDR2: SGHRS and YFSETQ.

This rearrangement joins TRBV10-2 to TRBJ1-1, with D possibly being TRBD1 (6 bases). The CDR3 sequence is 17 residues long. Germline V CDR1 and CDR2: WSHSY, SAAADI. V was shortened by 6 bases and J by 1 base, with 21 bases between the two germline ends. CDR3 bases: TGCGCCAGCAGGAGCAACAGGGCCCTCACCTCGAACACTGAAGCTTTCTTT. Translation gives CASRSNRALTSNTEAFF.

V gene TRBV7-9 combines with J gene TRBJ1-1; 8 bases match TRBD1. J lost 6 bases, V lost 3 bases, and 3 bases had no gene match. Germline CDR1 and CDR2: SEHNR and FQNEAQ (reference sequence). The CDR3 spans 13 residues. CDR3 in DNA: TGTGCCAGCAGCTTCGGACAGGGCTCTGAAGCTTTCTTT. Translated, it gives CASSFGQGSEAFF.

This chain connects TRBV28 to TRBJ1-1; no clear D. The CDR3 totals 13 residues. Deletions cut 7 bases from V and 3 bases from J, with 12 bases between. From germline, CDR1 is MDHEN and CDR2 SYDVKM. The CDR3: CASTLSVYTEAFF. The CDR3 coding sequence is TGTGCCAGCACCCTAAGTGTATACACTGAAGCTTTCTTT.

CDR3 amino acids: CATSDSETGTPYNEQFF. The CDR3 DNA sequence: TGTGCCACCAGTGATTCAGAAACAGGTACACCGTACAATGAGCAGTTCTTC. The rearrangement joins TRBV24-1 to TRBJ2-1; possibly TRBD1 for D (5 bases). V dropped 2 bases and J dropped 4 bases, with 17 bases sitting between them. Germline V gives CDR1 KGHDR, CDR2 SFDVKD. There are 17 residues in the CDR3.